The 24 T cell receptor beta chains below all came from one sample that was sequenced in a study of human T cells and chemical hapten exposure. TCRdb recomputed calls from the RACE reads with MiXCR, one row per CDR3 protein. Found here are under 450,000 distinct CDR3 sequences, about 6% of them singletons; the top ten hold around 5.6%. Time point denoted: patch test 2, 6 weeks after DPC sensitization. Documented treatment: therapeutic diphenylcyclopropenone sensitization with weekly scalp DPC. Here the sequenced sample was whole blood, taken in connection with sensitization to the hapten diphenylcyclopropenone (DPC). These receptors originate from a woman aged 18-29 years with alopecia areata. Some clones in this sample may be carry-over from other donors' samples.

At least ten counts were recorded for this clonotype. The chain joins TRBV12-3 or TRBV12-4 to TRBJ1-2; tentatively, D is TRBD1 (6 bases). V shed 4 bases and J shed 3 bases, with 12 bases lying between them. This CDR3 spans 14 amino acids. The DNA for the CDR3 is TGTGCCAGCAGTTCCAGGGGTTGGGACTATGGCTACACCTTC. The encoded protein is CASSSRGWDYGYTF.

This clonotype has ten or more counts. V and J are TRBV5-4 and TRBJ1-2; 10 bases agree with TRBD1. After removal of 7 bases from V and 4 bases from J, the junction contained 4 bases not matched to a gene. The CDR3 consists of 13 residues. CDR1 is SGHNT, CDR2 YYREEE, per germline (reference sequence). The CDR3 reads CASVRQGAYGYTF. The CDR3 region has the DNA TGTGCCAGCGTACGACAGGGGGCCTATGGCTACACCTTC.

This clonotype was picked up many times. The V and J genes are TRBV12-3 or TRBV12-4 and TRBJ1-1; D unclear. The CDR3 covers 14 residues. Trimming shortened V by 5 bases and J by 1 base, and 11 bases separated the two germline ends. The CDR3 coding sequence is TGTGCCAGCAGTGTCGACACCTCGAACACTGAAGCTTTCTTT. It is translated as CASSVDTSNTEAFF.

This clonotype was detected many times. The chain links TRBV20-1 to TRBJ1-4, with TRBD1 identical over 8 bases. V lost 5 bases to trimming and J lost 7 bases; unmatched junction nucleotides: 9. The CDR3 has 14 residues. Per germline, CDR1 DFQATT and CDR2 SNEGSKA (reference sequence). DNA of the CDR3: TGCAGTGCTCCCCAGGGGGCGTCAGGTGAAAAACTGTTTTTT. This codes for CSAPQGASGEKLFF.

This clonotype was seen many times. In DNA, the CDR3 is TGTGCCAGCAGCTTAAATGGGGGGCACAATGAGCAGTTCTTC. Translating gives CASSLNGGHNEQFF. This chain uses TRBV7-2 with TRBJ2-1; perhaps D is TRBD1 or TRBD2 (6 bases each). CDR3 size: 14 residues. CDR1 is SGHTA, CDR2 FQGNSA, per germline. Deletions cut 2 bases from V and 5 bases from J, with 10 bases between.

This clonotype has ten or more counts. The rearrangement links TRBV5-6 to TRBJ1-3; TRBD1 aligns across 7 bases. Germline V gene data show CDR1 as SGHDT and CDR2 as YYEEEE. J lost 3 bases, V lost 3 bases, and 12 bases had no gene match. The CDR3 spans 17 residues. CDR3 sequence reads: CASSSTGKRSGGNTIYF. The CDR3 DNA reads TGTGCCAGCAGCTCGACAGGGAAACGTTCAGGTGGAAACACCATATATTTT.

This clonotype was detected many times. This chain connects TRBV28 to TRBJ2-5; a weak D match, TRBD1 (6 bases). The CDR3 totals 15 residues. V lost 6 bases and J 4 bases, leaving 18 bases between the germline ends. Germline V lookup: CDR1 MDHEN, CDR2 SYDVKM. This CDR3 is CASRPSPGVGETQYF. The CDR3 bases are TGTGCCAGCAGACCATCCCCAGGGGTAGGAGAGACCCAGTACTTC. The complete variable domain, with remaining parts taken from reference TRBV28 and TRBJ2-5, reads DVKVTQSSRYLVKRTGEKVFLECVQDMDHENMFWYRQDPGLGLRLIYFSYDVKMKEKGDIPEGYSVSREKKERFSLILESASTNQTSMYLCASRPSPGVGETQYFGPGTRLLVL.

The chain is built from TRBV5-4 and TRBJ1-1; 9 positions agree with TRBD1. Trimming took 0 bases from V and 7 from J; bases not matched to a gene: 13. Germline V CDR1 and CDR2: SGHNT, YYREEE (reference sequence). This CDR3 comprises 17 residues. The CDR3 region is CASSLADGTGKGGEAFF. DNA of the CDR3: TGTGCCAGCAGCTTGGCCGACGGGACAGGGAAAGGGGGTGAAGCTTTCTTT. Combining the CDR3 with reference TRBV5-4 and TRBJ1-1 gives the whole variable domain ETGVTQSPTHLIKTRGQQVTLRCSSQSGHNTVSWYQQALGQGPQFIFQYYREEENGRGNFPPRFSGLQFPNYSSELNVNALELDDSALYLCASSLADGTGKGGEAFFGQGTRLTVV.

This clonotype was found many times. The chain links TRBV20-1 to TRBJ1-4; tentatively, D is TRBD1 (6 bases). The V gene's germline CDR1 is DFQATT and CDR2 SNEGSKA (reference sequence). The length of the CDR3 is 12 residues. The ends were cut back, 3 bases at V and 15 bases at J, with 17 bases in the middle. The DNA for the CDR3 is TGCAGTGCTAGTGGGGGCCGGGACGGTGTGTTTTTT. The encoded protein is CSASGGRDGVFF.

This clonotype was counted at least ten times. The rearrangement uses TRBV15 and TRBJ1-5; D ambiguous. There are 14 residues in the CDR3. Trimming shortened V by 3 bases and J by 1 base, and 7 bases separated the two germline ends. From germline, CDR1 is LNHNV and CDR2 YYDKDF (reference sequence). CDR3 DNA: TGTGCCACCAGCAGTTATTCAAGCAATCAGCCCCAGCATTTT. It codes for CATSSYSSNQPQHF.

The V gene is TRBV7-2, the J gene TRBJ2-7; D unresolved. From germline, CDR1 is SGHTA and CDR2 FQGNSA. V lost 5 bases and J 2 bases, leaving 16 bases between the germline ends. The CDR3 contains 15 residues. CDR3 coding DNA: TGTGCCAGCAGCCAAAGTTTTGGTAAAGCCTACGAGCAGTACTTC. Protein product: CASSQSFGKAYEQYF.

At least ten counts were recorded for this clonotype. The rearrangement uses TRBV18 and TRBJ1-1; no reliable D call. Trimming cost V 1 base and J 9 bases, with 15 bases left between them. This CDR3 region has 14 residues. Germline V lookup: CDR1 KGHSH, CDR2 LQKENI. CDR3 loop: CASSPRFGGEQAFF. CDR3 sequence (DNA): TGTGCCAGCTCACCACGGTTCGGAGGCGAACAAGCTTTCTTT.

This clonotype has just a few counts. The chain carries TRBV25-1 and TRBJ1-6, with D possibly being TRBD1 (5 bases). V lost 2 bases and J 7 bases, leaving 12 bases between the germline ends. This CDR3 is 15 amino acids long. Germline assignment: CDR1 MGHDK and CDR2 SYGVNS. This CDR3 reads CASSERDSPNSPLHF. In nucleotides, the CDR3 is TGTGCCAGCAGTGAACGGGACTCCCCGAATTCACCCCTCCACTTT.

V gene TRBV9 combines with J gene TRBJ1-1; TRBD1 matches 8 bases. Germline loops: CDR1 SGDLS, CDR2 YYNGEE. The V segment lost 3 bases and the J segment 1 base; nucleotides outside the gene matches: 5. The CDR3 spans 15 residues. CDR3 DNA sequence: TGTGCCAGCAGCGGAGGGACAGGATCGAACACTGAAGCTTTCTTT. This sequence encodes CASSGGTGSNTEAFF.

This clonotype was counted between two and nine times. The genes are TRBV12-3 or TRBV12-4 and TRBJ1-4, with D unresolved. This CDR3 has 17 amino acids. The V end was cut by 1 base, the J end by 0 bases, with 12 bases between. DNA for the CDR3: TGTGCCAGCAGTTTAGGGCCCCGGTGGGCAACTAATGAAAAACTGTTTTTT. It is translated as CASSLGPRWATNEKLFF.

This clonotype occurred many times. The CDR3 nucleotides read TGTGCCAGCAGCCTCAAGCGGGAGAGCACAGATACGCAGTATTTT. Protein: CASSLKRESTDTQYF. V and J are TRBV3-1 and TRBJ2-3; 8 nucleotides agree with TRBD2. CDR1 LGHDT and CDR2 YNNKEL come from the germline V gene (reference sequence). With V trimmed by 4 bases and J by 0 bases, 3 bases remained unmatched. This CDR3 has 15 residues.

This chain links TRBV6-5 with TRBJ1-1; D unclear. Looked up from germline, CDR1 is MNHEY and CDR2 is SVGAGI. The CDR3 contains 15 residues. Between the trimmed V and J ends, which lost 4 bases and 0 bases, there was a span of 12 bases. Here the CDR3 reads CASSSPPGVNTEAFF. In nucleotides, the CDR3 is TGTGCCAGCAGTTCCCCCCCCGGGGTGAACACTGAAGCTTTCTTT.

The V gene is TRBV9, the J gene TRBJ2-1; the match to TRBD2 covers 8 bases. The CDR3 sequence is 15 residues long. V shed 3 bases and J 6 bases; nucleotides not matched to a gene: 8. Germline CDR1 SGDLS, CDR2 YYNGEE. In DNA, the CDR3 is TGTGCCAGCAGCGGCAGCGGGGGCCCAGGCAATGAGCAGTTCTTC. This sequence encodes CASSGSGGPGNEQFF.

The V and J genes are TRBV20-1 and TRBJ2-2, with D tentatively TRBD1 (5 bases). Between the trimmed V and J ends, which lost 0 bases and 7 bases, there was a span of 18 bases. CDR1 is DFQATT, CDR2 SNEGSKA, per germline (reference sequence). The CDR3 sequence is 16 residues long. The DNA for the CDR3 is TGCAGTGCTAGAGATCGGCTTCAGGGCGAGGTCGGGGAGCTGTTTTTT. Translation: CSARDRLQGEVGELFF.

In its sample, this clonotype was seen a few times. The chain links TRBV28 to TRBJ1-2, with D perhaps matching TRBD1 (6 bases). The V end was cut by 4 bases, the J end by 10 bases, with 19 bases between. Germline V gene data show CDR1 as MDHEN and CDR2 as SYDVKM. This CDR3 has 14 amino acids. The CDR3 is CASSSPDRARNYTF. CDR3 coding DNA: TGTGCCAGCAGTTCTCCGGACAGAGCGAGGAACTACACCTTC.

The chain joins TRBV7-9 to TRBJ1-1; the D is unclear. V was cut by 3 bases and J by 1 base, with 9 bases left in between. Germline CDR1 SEHNR, CDR2 FQNEAQ (reference sequence). This CDR3 has 14 residues. CDR3 in amino acids: CASSLTPPNTEAFF. The CDR3 DNA reads as TGTGCCAGCAGCTTGACACCCCCGAACACTGAAGCTTTCTTT.

The table lists this clonotype with many counts. V and J are TRBV10-3 and TRBJ1-2, with a weak D call TRBD1 (6 bases). Germline loops: CDR1 ENHRY, CDR2 SYGVKD. This CDR3 comprises 14 residues. V lost 6 bases and J lost 6, with 17 bases in between. Here the CDR3 reads CAISENRDPDGYTF. The CDR3 DNA follows: TGTGCCATCAGCGAGAACAGGGACCCCGATGGCTACACCTTC.

This clonotype has a handful of counts. V and J are TRBV18 and TRBJ2-7; 8 positions match TRBD1. The CDR3 covers 14 residues. The germline CDR1 and CDR2 sequences are KGHSH and LQKENI. J gave up 4 bases and V 2 bases, and 4 bases lay outside the gene matches. The CDR3 sequence: CASSPARGRYEQYF. The CDR3 nucleotides read TGTGCCAGCTCACCAGCCAGGGGGCGGTACGAGCAGTACTTC.

This clonotype turned up a few times. The rearrangement links TRBV7-8 to TRBJ2-7; 9 nucleotides match TRBD2. The CDR3 has 16 residues. Germline CDR1 and CDR2: SGHVS and FQNEAQ. V trimming: 5 bases; J trimming: 3 bases; junction bases outside the gene matches: 11. CDR3 loop: CASSAHRLTSGYEQYF. The DNA of the CDR3 is TGTGCCAGCAGCGCCCATCGGTTGACTAGCGGCTACGAGCAGTACTTC. Full variable domain (rest looked up from reference TRBV7-8 and TRBJ2-7): GAGVSQSPRYKVAKRGQDVALRCDPISGHVSLFWYQQALGQGPEFLTYFQNEAQLDKSGLPSDRFFAERPEGSVSTLKIQRTQQEDSAVYLCASSAHRLTSGYEQYFGPGTRLTVT.